Following are 4 T cell receptor beta chains from one sample sequenced in a study of T cell repertoires in cytomegalovirus infection. TCRdb recomputed calls from the reads with MiXCR, one row per CDR3 protein. The data contain about 310,000 distinct CDR3 sequences, just under 25% of them singletons. No antigen has been assigned to these receptors. The sequencing used cultured PBMCs, collected from culture after CMV antigen stimulation. The receptors shown here come from a human donor in good health (CMV status not recorded). Some clones in this sample may be carry-over from other donors' samples.

The gene calls are TRBV6-2 or TRBV6-3 and TRBJ2-5; D gene ambiguous. Trimming pared 7 bases from V and 4 bases from J, leaving 16 bases between. This CDR3 has 14 amino acids. The germline CDR1 and CDR2 sequences are MNHEY and SVGEGT. In DNA form, the CDR3 reads TGTGCCAGCACTACAACGCGCAGAAGAGAGACCCAGTACTTC. Translated, it gives CASTTTRRRETQYF.

The chain uses TRBV4-3 and TRBJ2-7; 10 bases fit TRBD1. Germline V CDR1 and CDR2: LGHNA, YSLEER. Germline trimming cut 0 bases from V and 2 bases from J; bases unmatched to any gene: 16. The CDR3 has 20 residues. CDR3 sequence reads: CASSQETGTGVLLSTYEQYF. The CDR3 DNA is TGCGCCAGCAGCCAAGAAACCGGGACAGGGGTATTACTCAGTACCTACGAGCAGTACTTC.

A few counts support this clonotype. The J gene is TRBJ2-3, the V gene TRBV12-3 or TRBV12-4; possibly TRBD2 for D (6 bases). The CDR3 has 14 amino acids. V was pared by 10 bases and J by 1 base, with 15 bases between. The CDR3 sequence is CANSRDAGTDTQYF. CDR3 DNA sequence: TGTGCCAACTCGCGGGACGCCGGCACAGATACGCAGTATTTT.

This clonotype was counted ten times or more. The J gene is TRBJ2-7, the V gene TRBV6-6; 10 nucleotides align to TRBD1. The CDR3 extends over 18 amino acids. J lost 2 bases, V lost 0 bases, and 10 bases had no gene match. Germline values: CDR1 MNHNY, CDR2 SVGAGI (reference sequence). The CDR3 DNA follows: TGTGCCAGCAGTTACTCGGCGGGACAGGGGACGGGAGCCTACGAGCAGTACTTC. This encodes CASSYSAGQGTGAYEQYF.